This entry concerns a single T cell receptor (beta chain). The antigen remains unidentified. From each donor, at least one pre-ART PBMC sample and at least two post-ART PBMC samples were obtained. The sample is drawn from a study of long-term antiretroviral therapy in people with HIV. The study's findings and limits: Pre-ART clonal expansion yielded clones that dominated the repertoire at all time points.

At survey level, the immunoSEQ assay was run in its v3.0 version. Repertoires were generated with immunoSEQ multiplex PCR, while TCRdb's copy carries only in-frame clones and drops some. The sample comprises about 15,000 clones, approximately 81% of which are singletons, and about 14% rests with the top ten. Deletions cut 2 bases from V and 4 bases from J, with 15 bases between. The length of the CDR3 is 16 residues. The germline gives CDR1 SEHNR, CDR2 FQNEAQ (reference sequence). This chain links TRBV7-9 with TRBJ1-3, with a weak D call TRBD1 (5 bases). The TCR originated in a woman between 35 and 50 years old with HIV. Here the sequenced sample was unsorted PBMCs, taken just over 3.1 years after starting antiretroviral therapy. The CDR3 protein is CASSLSGPGGGNTIYF. In nucleotides, the CDR3 is TGTGCCAGCAGCTTATCGGGACCCGGCGGCGGAAACACCATATATTTT.